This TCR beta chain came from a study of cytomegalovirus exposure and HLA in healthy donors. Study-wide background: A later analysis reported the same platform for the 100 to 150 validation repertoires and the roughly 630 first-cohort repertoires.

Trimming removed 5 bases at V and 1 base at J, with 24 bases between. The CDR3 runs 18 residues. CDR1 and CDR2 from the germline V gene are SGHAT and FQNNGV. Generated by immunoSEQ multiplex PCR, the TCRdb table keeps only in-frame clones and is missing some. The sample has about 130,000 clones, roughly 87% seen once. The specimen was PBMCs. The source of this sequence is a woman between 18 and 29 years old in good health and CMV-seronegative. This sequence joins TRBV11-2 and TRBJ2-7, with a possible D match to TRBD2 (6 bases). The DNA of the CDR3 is TGTGCCAGCAGCCCAATCTCCCGGAGGCGGGACGCATCCTACGAGCAGTACTTC. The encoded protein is CASSPISRRRDASYEQYF.